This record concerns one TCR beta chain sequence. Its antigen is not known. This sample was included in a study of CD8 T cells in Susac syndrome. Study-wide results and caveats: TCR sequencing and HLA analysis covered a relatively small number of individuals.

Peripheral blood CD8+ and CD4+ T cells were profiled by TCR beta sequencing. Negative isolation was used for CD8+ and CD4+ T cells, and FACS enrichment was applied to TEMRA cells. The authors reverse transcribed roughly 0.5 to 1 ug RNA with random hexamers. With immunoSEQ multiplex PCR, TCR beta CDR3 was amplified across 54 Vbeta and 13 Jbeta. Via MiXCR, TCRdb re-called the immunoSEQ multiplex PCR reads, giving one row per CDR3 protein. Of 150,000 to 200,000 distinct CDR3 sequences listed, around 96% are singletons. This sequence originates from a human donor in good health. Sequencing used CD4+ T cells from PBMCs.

The chain's CDR3 is CASSQDKAREGDTQYF. DNA for the CDR3: TGCGCCAGCAGCCAAGATAAGGCCAGGGAGGGGGATACGCAGTATTTT. This rearrangement joins TRBV4-1 to TRBJ2-3; the match to TRBD2 covers 7 bases. The germline gives CDR1 MGHRA, CDR2 YSYEKL. V was pared by 0 bases and J by 6 bases, with 9 bases of the junction left unmatched. The CDR3 runs to 16 residues.